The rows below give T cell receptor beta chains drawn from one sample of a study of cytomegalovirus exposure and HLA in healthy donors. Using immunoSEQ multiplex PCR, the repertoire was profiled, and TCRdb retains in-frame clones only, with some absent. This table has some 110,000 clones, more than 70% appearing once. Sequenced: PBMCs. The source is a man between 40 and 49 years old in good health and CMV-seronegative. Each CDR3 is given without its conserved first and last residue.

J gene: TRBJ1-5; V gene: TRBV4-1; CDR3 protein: ASSQFTGPQH
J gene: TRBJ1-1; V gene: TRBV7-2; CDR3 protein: ASSLARRVSTEAF
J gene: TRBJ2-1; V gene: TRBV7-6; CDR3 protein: ASSLKSGGLAGGNEQF
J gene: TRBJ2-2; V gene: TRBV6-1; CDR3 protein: ATKTGLHTGELF
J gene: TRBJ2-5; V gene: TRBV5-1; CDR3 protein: ASSPSTGGGKTQY
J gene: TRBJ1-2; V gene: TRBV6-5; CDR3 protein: ASTLSRPGSGGYT
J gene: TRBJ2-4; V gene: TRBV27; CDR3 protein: ASSAYGTGELRVGIQY
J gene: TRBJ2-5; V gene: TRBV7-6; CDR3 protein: ASSLAGGAGETQY
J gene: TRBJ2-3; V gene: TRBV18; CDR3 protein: ASSPPSSAGGQDTQY
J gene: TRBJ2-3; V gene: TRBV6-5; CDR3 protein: ASSLAGGHGDTQY
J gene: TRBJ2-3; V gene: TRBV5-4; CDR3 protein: ASSLRLAGAQDTQY
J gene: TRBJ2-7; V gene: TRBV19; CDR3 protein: ASSIVPGGASEQY
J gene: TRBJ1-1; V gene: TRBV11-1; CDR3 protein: ASSFSRDRPGGAF
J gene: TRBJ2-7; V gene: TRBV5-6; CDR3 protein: ASSLGPGTGYSYEQY
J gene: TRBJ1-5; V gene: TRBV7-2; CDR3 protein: ASSSDRVSQPQH
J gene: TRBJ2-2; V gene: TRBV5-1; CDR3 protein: ASSFPGQRNTGELF
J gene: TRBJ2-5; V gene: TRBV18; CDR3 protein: ASSPASQETQY
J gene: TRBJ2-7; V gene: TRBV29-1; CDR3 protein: SVENGEQY
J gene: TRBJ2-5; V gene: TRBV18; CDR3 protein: ASQGQGKETQY
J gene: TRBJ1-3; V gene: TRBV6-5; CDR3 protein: ASSFGGGGNTIY
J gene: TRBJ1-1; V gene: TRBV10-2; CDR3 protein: ASRRGGSNTEAF